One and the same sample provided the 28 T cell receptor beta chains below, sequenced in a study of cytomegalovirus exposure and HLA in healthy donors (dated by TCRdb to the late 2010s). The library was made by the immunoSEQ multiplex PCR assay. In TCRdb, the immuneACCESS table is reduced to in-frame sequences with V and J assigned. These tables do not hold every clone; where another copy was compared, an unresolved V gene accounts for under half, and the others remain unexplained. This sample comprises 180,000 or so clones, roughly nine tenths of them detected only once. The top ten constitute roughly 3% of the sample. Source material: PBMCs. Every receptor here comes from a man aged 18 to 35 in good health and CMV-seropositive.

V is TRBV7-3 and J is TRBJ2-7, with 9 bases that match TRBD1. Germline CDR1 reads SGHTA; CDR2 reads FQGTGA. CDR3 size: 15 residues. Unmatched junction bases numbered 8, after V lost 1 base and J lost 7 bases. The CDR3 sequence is CASSLRGTGSSEQYF. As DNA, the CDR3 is TGTGCCAGCAGCTTAAGGGGGACAGGGTCGTCTGAGCAGTACTTC.

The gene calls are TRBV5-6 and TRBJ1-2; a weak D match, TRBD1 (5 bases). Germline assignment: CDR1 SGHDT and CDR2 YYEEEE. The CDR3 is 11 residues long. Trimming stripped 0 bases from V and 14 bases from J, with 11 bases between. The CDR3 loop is CASSLAGRGTF. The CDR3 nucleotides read TGTGCCAGCAGCTTGGCCGGGAGGGGAACCTTC.

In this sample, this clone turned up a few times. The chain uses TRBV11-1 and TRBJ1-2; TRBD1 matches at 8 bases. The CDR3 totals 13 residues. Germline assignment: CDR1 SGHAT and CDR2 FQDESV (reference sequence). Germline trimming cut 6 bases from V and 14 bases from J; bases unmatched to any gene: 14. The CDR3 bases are TGTGCCAGCAGGAGCGGACAGGGCGCCCTCTGGACCTTC. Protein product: CASRSGQGALWTF.

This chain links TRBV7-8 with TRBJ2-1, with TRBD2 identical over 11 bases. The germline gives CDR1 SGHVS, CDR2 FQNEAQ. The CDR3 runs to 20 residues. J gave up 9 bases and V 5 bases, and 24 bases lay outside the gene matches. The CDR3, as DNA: TGTGCCAGCAGCCTTAGAATGGCTAGCGGGAGGCATTTGTCGGGGGGTGAGCAGTTCTTC. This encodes CASSLRMASGRHLSGGEQFF.

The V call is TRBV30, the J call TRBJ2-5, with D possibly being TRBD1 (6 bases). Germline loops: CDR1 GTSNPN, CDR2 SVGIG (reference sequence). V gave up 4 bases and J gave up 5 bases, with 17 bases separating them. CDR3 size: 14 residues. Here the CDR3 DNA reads TGTGCCTGGAACACGGACAGTTTACGGGAGACCCAGTACTTC. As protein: CAWNTDSLRETQYF. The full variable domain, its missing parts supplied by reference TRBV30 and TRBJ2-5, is SQTIHQWPATLVQPVGSPLSLECTVEGTSNPNLYWYRQAAGRGLQLLFYSVGIGQISSEVPQNLSASRPQDRQFILSSKKLLLSDSGFYLCAWNTDSLRETQYFGPGTRLLVL.

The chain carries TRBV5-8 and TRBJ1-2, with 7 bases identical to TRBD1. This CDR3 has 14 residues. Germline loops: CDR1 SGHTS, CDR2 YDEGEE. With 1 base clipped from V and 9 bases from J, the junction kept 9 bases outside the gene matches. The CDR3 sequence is CASSLRTGLPRYTF. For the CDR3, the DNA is TGTGCCAGCAGCTTGAGGACAGGACTCCCCCGCTACACCTTC.

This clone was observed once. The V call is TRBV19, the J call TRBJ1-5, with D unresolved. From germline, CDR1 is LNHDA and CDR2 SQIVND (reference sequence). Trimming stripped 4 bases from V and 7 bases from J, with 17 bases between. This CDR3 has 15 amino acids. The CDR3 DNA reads TGTGCCAGTAGTAAAACCGGGGAACTATGGCAGCCCCAGCATTTT. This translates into CASSKTGELWQPQHF.

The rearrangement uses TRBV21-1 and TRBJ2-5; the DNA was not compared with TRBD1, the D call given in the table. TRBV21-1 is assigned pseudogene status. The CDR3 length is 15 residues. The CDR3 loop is CASGEDRGGQETQYF. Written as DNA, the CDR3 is TGTGCCAGCGGGGAGGACAGGGGAGGCCAAGAGACCCAGTACTTC.

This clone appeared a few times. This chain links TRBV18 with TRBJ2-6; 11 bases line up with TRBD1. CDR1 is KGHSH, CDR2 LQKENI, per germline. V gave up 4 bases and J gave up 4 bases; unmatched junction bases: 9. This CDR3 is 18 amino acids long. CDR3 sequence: CASSLYGQGAYGANVLTF. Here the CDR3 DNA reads TGTGCCAGCTCACTCTATGGACAGGGGGCTTACGGGGCCAACGTCCTGACTTTC.

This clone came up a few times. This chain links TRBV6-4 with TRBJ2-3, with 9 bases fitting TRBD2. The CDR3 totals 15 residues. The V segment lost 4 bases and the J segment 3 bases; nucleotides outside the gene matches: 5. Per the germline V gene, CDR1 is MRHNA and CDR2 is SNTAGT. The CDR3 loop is CASSGSSGDTDTQYF. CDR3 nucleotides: TGTGCCAGCAGTGGTTCTAGCGGGGATACAGATACGCAGTATTTT.

This CDR3 reads CASSYSGEAQYF. The CDR3 DNA sequence: TGTGCCAGCAGTTACTCTGGCGAGGCGCAGTATTTT. The V gene is TRBV6-5, the J gene TRBJ2-3; no clear D gene. The germline V gene encodes CDR1 MNHEY and CDR2 SVGAGI. The CDR3 consists of 12 residues. V lost 0 bases and J lost 10, with 8 bases in between.

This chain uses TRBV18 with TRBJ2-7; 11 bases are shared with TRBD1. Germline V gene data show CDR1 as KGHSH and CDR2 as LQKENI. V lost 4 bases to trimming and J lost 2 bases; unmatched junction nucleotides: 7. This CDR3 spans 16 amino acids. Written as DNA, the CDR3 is TGTGCCAGCTCACGGGACAGGGGGTCCCAAACCTACGAGCAGTACTTC. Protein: CASSRDRGSQTYEQYF.

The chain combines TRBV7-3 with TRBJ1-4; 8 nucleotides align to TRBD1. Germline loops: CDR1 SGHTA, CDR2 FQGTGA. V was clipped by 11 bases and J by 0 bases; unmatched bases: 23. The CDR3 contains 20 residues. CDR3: CAAGRGPLVDPSATNEKLFF. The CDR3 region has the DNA TGTGCCGCCGGCAGGGGGCCCCTGGTGGACCCCTCTGCAACTAATGAAAAACTGTTTTTT.

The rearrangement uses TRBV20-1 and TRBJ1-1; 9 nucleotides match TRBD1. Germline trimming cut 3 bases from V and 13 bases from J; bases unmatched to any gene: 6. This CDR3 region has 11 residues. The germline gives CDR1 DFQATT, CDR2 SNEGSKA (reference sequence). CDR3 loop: CSASGTGRDFF. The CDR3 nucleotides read TGCAGTGCTAGTGGGACAGGGAGGGATTTCTTT.

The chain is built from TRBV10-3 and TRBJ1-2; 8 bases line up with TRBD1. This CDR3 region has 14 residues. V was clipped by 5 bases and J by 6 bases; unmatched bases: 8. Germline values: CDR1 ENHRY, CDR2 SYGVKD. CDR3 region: CAISTGRQGNGYTF. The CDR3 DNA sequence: TGTGCCATCAGTACCGGAAGACAGGGGAATGGCTACACCTTC.

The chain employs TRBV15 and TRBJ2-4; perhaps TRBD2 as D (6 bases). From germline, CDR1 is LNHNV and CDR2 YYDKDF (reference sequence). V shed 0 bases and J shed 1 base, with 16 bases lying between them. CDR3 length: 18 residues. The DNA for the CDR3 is TGTGCCACCAGCAGAGATTTGATGGGGGGAGCGGCCAAAAACATTCAGTACTTC. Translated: CATSRDLMGGAAKNIQYF. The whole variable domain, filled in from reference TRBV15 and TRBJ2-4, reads DAMVIQNPRYQVTQFGKPVTLSCSQTLNHNVMYWYQQKSSQAPKLLFHYYDKDFNNEADTPDNFQSRRPNTSFCFLDIRSPGLGDTAMYLCATSRDLMGGAAKNIQYFGAGTRLSVL.

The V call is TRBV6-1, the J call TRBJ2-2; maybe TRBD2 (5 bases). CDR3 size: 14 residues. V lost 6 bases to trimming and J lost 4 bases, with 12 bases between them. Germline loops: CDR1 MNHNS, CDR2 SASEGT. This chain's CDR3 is CASSLLRGTGELFF. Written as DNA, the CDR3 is TGTGCCAGCAGCCTCCTCCGGGGCACCGGGGAGCTGTTTTTT.

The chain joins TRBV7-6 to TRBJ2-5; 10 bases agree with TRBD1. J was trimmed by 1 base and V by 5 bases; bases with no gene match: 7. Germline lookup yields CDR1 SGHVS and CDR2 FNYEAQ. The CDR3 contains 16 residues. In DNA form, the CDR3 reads TGTGCCAGCAGCCTCGGACAGGGGGTTTCCCAAGAGACCCAGTACTTC. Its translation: CASSLGQGVSQETQYF.

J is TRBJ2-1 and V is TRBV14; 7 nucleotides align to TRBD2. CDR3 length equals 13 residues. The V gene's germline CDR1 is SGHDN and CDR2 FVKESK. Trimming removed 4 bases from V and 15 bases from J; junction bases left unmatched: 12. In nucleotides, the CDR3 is TGTGCCAGCAGCCCGAAGACTAGCCCCTCGTTGTTCTTC. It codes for CASSPKTSPSLFF.

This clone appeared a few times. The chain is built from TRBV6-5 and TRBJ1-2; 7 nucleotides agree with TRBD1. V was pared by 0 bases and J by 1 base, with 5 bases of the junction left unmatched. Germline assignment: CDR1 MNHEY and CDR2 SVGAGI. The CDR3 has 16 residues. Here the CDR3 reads CASSYSKAGGNYGYTF. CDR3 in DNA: TGTGCCAGCAGTTACTCGAAAGCAGGGGGTAACTATGGCTACACCTTC.

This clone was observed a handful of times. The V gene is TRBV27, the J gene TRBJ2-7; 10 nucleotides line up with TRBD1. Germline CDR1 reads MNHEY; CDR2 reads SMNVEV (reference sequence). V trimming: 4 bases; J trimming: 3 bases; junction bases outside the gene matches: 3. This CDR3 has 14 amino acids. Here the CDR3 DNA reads TGTGCCAGCAGTTCCCGGGACAGGGGCTACGAGCAGTACTTC. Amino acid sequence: CASSSRDRGYEQYF.

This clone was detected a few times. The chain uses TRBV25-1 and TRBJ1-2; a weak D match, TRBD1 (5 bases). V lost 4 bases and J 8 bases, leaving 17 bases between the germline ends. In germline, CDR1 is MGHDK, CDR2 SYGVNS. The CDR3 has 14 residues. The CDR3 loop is CASSGGRVPPGYTF. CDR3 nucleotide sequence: TGTGCCAGCAGTGGTGGCAGGGTGCCGCCAGGCTACACCTTC.

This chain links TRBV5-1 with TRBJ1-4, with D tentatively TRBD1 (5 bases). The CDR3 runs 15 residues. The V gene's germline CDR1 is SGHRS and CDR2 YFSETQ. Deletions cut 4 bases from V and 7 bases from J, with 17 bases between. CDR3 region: CASSPGDGGVEKLFF. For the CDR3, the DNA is TGCGCCAGCAGCCCGGGGGACGGAGGGGTTGAAAAACTGTTTTTT.

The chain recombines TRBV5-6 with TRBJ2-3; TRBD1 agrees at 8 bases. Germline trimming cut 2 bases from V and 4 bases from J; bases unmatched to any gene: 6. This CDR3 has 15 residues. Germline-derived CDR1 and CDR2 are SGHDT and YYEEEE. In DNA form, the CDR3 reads TGTGCCAGCAGCTTCCAGGGGGCCAGCGCAGATACGCAGTATTTT. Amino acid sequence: CASSFQGASADTQYF.

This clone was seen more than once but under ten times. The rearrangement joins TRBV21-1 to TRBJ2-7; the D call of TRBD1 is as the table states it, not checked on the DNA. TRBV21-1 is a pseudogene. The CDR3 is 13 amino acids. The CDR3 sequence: CASSKVIQNEQYF. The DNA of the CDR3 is TGTGCCAGCAGCAAAGTAATCCAGAACGAGCAGTACTTC.

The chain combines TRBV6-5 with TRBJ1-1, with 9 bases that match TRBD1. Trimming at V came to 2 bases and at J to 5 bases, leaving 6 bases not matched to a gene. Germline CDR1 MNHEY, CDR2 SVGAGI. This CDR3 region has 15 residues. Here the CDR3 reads CASSYRGQGRTEAFF. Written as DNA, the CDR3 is TGTGCCAGCAGTTACCGGGGACAGGGACGGACTGAAGCTTTCTTT.

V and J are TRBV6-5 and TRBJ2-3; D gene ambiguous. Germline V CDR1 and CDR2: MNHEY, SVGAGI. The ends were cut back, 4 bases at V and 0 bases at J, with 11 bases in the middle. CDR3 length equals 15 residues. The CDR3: CASSFSYYSTDTQYF. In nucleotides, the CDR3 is TGTGCCAGCAGTTTCTCATATTATAGCACAGATACGCAGTATTTT.

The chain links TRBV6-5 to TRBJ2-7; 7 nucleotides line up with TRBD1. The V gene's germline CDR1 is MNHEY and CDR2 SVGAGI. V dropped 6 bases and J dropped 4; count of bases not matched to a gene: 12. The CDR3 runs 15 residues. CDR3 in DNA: TGTGCCAGCAGAAAGGAAAGAGGGGGCTTGTACGAGCAGTACTTC. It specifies CASRKERGGLYEQYF.